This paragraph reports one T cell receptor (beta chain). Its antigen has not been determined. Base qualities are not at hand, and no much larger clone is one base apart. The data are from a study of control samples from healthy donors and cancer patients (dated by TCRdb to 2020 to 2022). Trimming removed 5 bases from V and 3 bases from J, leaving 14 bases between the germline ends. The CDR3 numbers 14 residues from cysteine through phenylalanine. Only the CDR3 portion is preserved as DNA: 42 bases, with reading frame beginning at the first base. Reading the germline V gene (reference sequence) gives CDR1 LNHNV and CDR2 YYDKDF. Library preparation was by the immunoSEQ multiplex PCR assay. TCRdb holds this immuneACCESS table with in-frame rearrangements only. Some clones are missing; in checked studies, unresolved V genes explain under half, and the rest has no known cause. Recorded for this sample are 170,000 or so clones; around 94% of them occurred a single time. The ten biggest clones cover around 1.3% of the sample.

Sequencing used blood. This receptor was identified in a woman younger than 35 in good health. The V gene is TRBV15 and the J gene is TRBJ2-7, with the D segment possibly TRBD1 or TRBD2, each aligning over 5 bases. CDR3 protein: CATSEQGAVYEQYF. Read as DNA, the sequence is TGTGCCACCAGCGAGCAGGGAGCCGTCTACGAGCAGTACTTC.